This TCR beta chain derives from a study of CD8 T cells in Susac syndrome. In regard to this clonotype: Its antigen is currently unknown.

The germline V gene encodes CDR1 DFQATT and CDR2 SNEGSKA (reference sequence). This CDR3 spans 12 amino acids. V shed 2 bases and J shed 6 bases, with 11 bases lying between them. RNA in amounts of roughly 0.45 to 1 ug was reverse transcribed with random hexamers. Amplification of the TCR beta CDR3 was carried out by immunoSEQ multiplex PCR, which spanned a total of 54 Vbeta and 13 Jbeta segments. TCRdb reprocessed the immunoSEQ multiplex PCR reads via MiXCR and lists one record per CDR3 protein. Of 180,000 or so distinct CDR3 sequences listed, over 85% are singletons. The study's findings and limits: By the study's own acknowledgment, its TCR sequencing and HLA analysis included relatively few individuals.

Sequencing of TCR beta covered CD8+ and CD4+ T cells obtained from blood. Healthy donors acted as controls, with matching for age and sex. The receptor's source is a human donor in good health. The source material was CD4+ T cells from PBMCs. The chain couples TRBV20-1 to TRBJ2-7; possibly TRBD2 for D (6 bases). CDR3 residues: CSARSGSAEQYF. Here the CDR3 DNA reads TGCAGTGCTAGATCCGGGAGTGCCGAGCAGTACTTC.